One T cell receptor beta chain is described in this entry. Its antigen is still unknown. Base quality data are lacking; no much larger clone is found one base away. Other DNA variants within this sample encode the same CDR3. The donors were healthy, HIV-negative adults with no recently reported acute infections or vaccinations. Every donor was a Caucasian adult living in Nashville, Tennessee, USA. Magnetic negative selection was used to enrich CD4+ T cells, after which naive cells were positively selected on CD45RA and the negative fraction became the memory subset. Blood was collected by leukapheresis, and PBMCs were isolated by Ficoll-Histopaque density gradient centrifugation and then cryopreserved in liquid nitrogen vapor phase. Analytical flow cytometry was used to check the purity and quantity of each magnetically sorted T cell population. Each sorted fraction had its genomic DNA isolated and then quantified by UV absorbance on a Nanodrop 2000c.

V is clipped by 0 bases and J by 1 base, and the sequence between their germline boundaries is 4 bases long. Spanning cysteine to phenylalanine, the CDR3 consists of 13 amino acids. Kept here is only the CDR3 DNA, which spans 39 bases and is read in frame from base 1. The germline V gene gives CDR1 as SGDLS and CDR2 as YYNGEE. The record originates from a study of shared clonotypes between healthy human individuals (dated by TCRdb to the early 2020s). Regarding the research as a whole: Three men and two women, aged 18 to 49 years, made up the cohort. Per donor, three plates each were used for CD4 naive and CD4 memory, two for CD8 naive, and one for CD8 memory. To estimate repertoire size and how much clonotypes are shared between individuals, the study performed deep sequencing of blood TCR repertoires from 4 to 6 healthy adults. Libraries were prepared and TCR repertoires were sequenced by different laboratories using diverse techniques, in order to increase sequencing depth and limit assay-specific biases. Leukapheresis yielded between about 0.85 and 9.5 billion PBMCs per donor. General findings and caveats noted by the study authors: Only blood was sampled, and tissue TCR repertoires likely differ from those in blood. Even with the large sequencing depth, rarefaction of the sorted-subset datasets indicated that sequencing was incomplete. Across four donors, 5% to 6% of naive CD4, around 3.5% of naive CD8, around 2.5% of memory CD4, and over 0.35% of memory CD8 clonotypes were shared. Naive subsets generally had larger estimated clonotype richness than memory subsets. Because the study included only a small number of donors, the genetic and exposure-history diversity represented was limited. Pairwise subsampling led to the expectation that sequencing depth would affect the degree of clonotype sharing among donors. Clonotypes shared by all four sorted-subset donors showed higher generation probabilities than non-shared clonotypes.

Using the deep immunoSEQ assay, TCR CDR3 regions were amplified from genomic DNA by multiplex PCR. Genomic DNA extracted from each cell subset was distributed evenly over all wells of several immunoSEQ 96-well plates, and each plate served as one replicate. For sorted subsets, 200 to 250 ng genomic DNA, equal to some 28,000 T cell genomes, was loaded into each replicate PCR. Purified libraries were quantified with a Qubit 3.0 fluorometer, sized on a Bioanalyzer 2100, and re-quantified with the KAPA Library Quantification kit. Each immunoSEQ 96-well plate was sequenced on its own single-read 150-cycle Illumina NextSeq 550 flow cell. Per the source publication's procedure: Because the immunoSEQ output held only junctional sequences and lacked quality scores, the filtering could not match the filtering applied to full-length reads. Sequences were annotated with PyIR, a Python wrapper for IgBLAST v1.9, using IMGT germline references to assign V/J genes and CDR3. Reads were removed for weak V/J assignments (E-value above 1e-6), missing CDR3, stop codons, out-of-frame junctions, or ambiguous translated residues. V3J clonotypes were defined as sequences sharing an identical inferred V gene, J gene, and CDR3 amino acid sequence. Percentage overlap between repertoires was calculated by dividing the number of shared unique clonotypes by the size of the smaller repertoire. Richness of each repertoire was evaluated using RTK rarefaction, the Chao1 estimator, and Recon v2.1 estimates of unobserved clonotypes. Generation probabilities were computed with OLGA for all TCRbeta clonotypes obtained by the gDNA method from a few donors. Here the immuneACCESS table is served through TCRdb, limited to in-frame sequences with V and J called. Missing clones are a known gap in these copies; in checked studies unresolved V genes cover under half, and the rest lacks a known reason. That table gives V, J and clone size, and the DNA gave D and trimming. The sample table holds 1 million to 1.2 million clones, of which approximately 75% were seen once. The ten largest clones represent 0.89% of the sample.

The sequence derives from a young man in good health. Some clones in this sample may be carry-over from other donors' samples. The rearranged segments are TRBV9 and TRBJ1-1; there is no confident call for the D gene. The sample was memory CD4+ T cells from PBMCs. The intended sense of this specimen's cell subset or site label: CD45RA-negative fraction. The DNA reads as follows: TGTGCCAGCAGCGTAGACTGGAACACTGAAGCTTTCTTT. This yields the protein CASSVDWNTEAFF.